This entry lists 22 T cell receptor beta chains sequenced from one sample in a study of lymphopenia after photon versus proton radiotherapy. Profiling relied on immunoSEQ multiplex PCR, and the TCRdb table lists in-frame clones only, not all of them. The table lists some 70,000 clones, around 86% of them singletons. The sequencing here drew on peripheral blood, taken from a patient treated with proton-based radiotherapy. All receptors come from a man aged 80 or over with esophageal cancer.

This sequence joins TRBV10-2 and TRBJ2-7; the match to TRBD2 covers 9 bases. The CDR3 spans 14 residues. Germline V CDR1 and CDR2: WSHSY, SAAADI. J lost 3 bases, V lost 8 bases, and 8 bases had no gene match. The CDR3 DNA reads as TGCGCCAGCTTGAGCCTAGCGGGGAACTACGAGCAGTACTTC. This sequence encodes CASLSLAGNYEQYF.

J is TRBJ2-1 and V is TRBV25-1, with 9 bases matching TRBD1. Germline V gives CDR1 MGHDK, CDR2 SYGVNS. The CDR3 extends over 16 amino acids. V shed 5 bases, J shed 4 bases, and the junction held 9 bases outside the gene matches. The chain's CDR3 is CASSSHTGGSYNEQFF. CDR3 DNA sequence: TGTGCCAGCAGTTCACATACAGGGGGCTCATACAATGAGCAGTTCTTC.

The V gene is TRBV4-3, the J gene TRBJ1-2; no firm D call. Germline V lookup: CDR1 LGHNA, CDR2 YSLEER. V was shortened by 0 bases and J by 4 bases, with 3 bases between the two germline ends. The CDR3 extends over 12 amino acids. CDR3: CASSQDGYGYTF. CDR3 in DNA: TGCGCCAGCAGCCAAGACGGCTATGGCTACACCTTC.

The table lists this clone with a few counts. The gene calls are TRBV6-5 and TRBJ1-5, with a tentative D call TRBD1 (6 bases). CDR1 and CDR2 (germline): MNHEY, SVGAGI. With 6 bases removed from V and 7 bases from J, the gap between germline ends came to 16 bases. This CDR3 has 14 amino acids. Here the CDR3 DNA reads TGTGCCAGCAGCTTCAGGGGTCGGGGCCAGCCCCAGCATTTT. This sequence encodes CASSFRGRGQPQHF.

V is TRBV4-2 and J is TRBJ2-3; the D gene is possibly TRBD1 (6 bases). Trimming stripped 4 bases from V and 6 bases from J, with 17 bases between. CDR3 length: 15 amino acids. Germline V gene sequence: CDR1 LGHNA, CDR2 YNFKEQ. The DNA of the CDR3 is TGTGCCAGCAGCCGGGGAGAGGCAGGGGAGGATACGCAGTATTTT. Protein product: CASSRGEAGEDTQYF.

This chain connects TRBV27 to TRBJ1-5; D remains ambiguous. V lost 0 bases and J 6 bases, leaving 12 bases between the germline ends. Germline V lookup: CDR1 MNHEY, CDR2 SMNVEV (reference sequence). The CDR3 runs 15 residues. The CDR3 reads CASSLSRSEFQPQHF. The CDR3 DNA sequence: TGTGCCAGCAGTTTATCGCGGTCGGAGTTTCAGCCCCAGCATTTT.

The chain has TRBV18 and TRBJ1-5, with D perhaps matching TRBD1 (6 bases). V was clipped by 3 bases and J by 0 bases, with 9 bases between them. CDR3 size: 15 residues. Germline lookup yields CDR1 KGHSH and CDR2 LQKENI. The CDR3 sequence: CASSPAGASNQPQHF. CDR3 bases: TGTGCCAGCTCACCTGCGGGGGCTAGCAATCAGCCCCAGCATTTT.

In DNA form, the CDR3 reads TGTGCCAGCAGTATAAGCAGGGGTCGGTCCTACGAGCAGTACTTC. It is translated as CASSISRGRSYEQYF. The chain links TRBV6-5 to TRBJ2-7; maybe TRBD1 (6 bases). The CDR3 totals 15 residues. Germline V gives CDR1 MNHEY, CDR2 SVGAGI. Trimming took off 5 bases at V and 1 base at J, with 15 bases between the two ends.

The V gene is TRBV5-8, the J gene TRBJ1-1, with a possible D match to TRBD1 (6 bases). V was cut by 2 bases and J by 9 bases, with 14 bases left in between. Germline CDR1 is SGHTS and CDR2 is YDEGEE. This CDR3 has 13 amino acids. The CDR3 reads CASSFGQKLKAFF. The CDR3 DNA sequence: TGTGCCAGCAGCTTCGGACAGAAACTGAAAGCTTTCTTT. The entire variable domain, with the rest obtained from reference TRBV5-8 and TRBJ1-1, is as follows: EAGVTQSPTHLIKTRGQQATLRCSPISGHTSVYWYQQALGLGLQFLLWYDEGEERNRGNFPPRFSGRQFPNYSSELNVNALELEDSALYLCASSFGQKLKAFFGQGTRLTVV.

V gene TRBV7-2 combines with J gene TRBJ2-7; 7 nucleotides match TRBD2. Germline V gives CDR1 SGHTA, CDR2 FQGNSA. The V gene end was trimmed by 4 bases and the J gene end by 0 bases; junction bases not matched to a gene: 6. The CDR3 is 15 amino acids. This CDR3 reads CASSSPSGTSYEQYF. The CDR3 DNA reads as TGTGCCAGCAGCTCTCCGAGCGGGACCTCCTACGAGCAGTACTTC.

J is TRBJ2-3 and V is TRBV15, with D possibly matching TRBD2 (7 bases). V gave up 4 bases and J gave up 3 bases, with 17 bases separating them. The CDR3 spans 16 residues. Germline V CDR1 and CDR2: LNHNV, YYDKDF (reference sequence). In DNA form, the CDR3 reads TGTGCCACCAGCACCCACGAGGGGGGGAAGACAGATACGCAGTATTTT. It encodes CATSTHEGGKTDTQYF. The full variable domain, with the rest looked up from reference TRBV15 and TRBJ2-3, is DAMVIQNPRYQVTQFGKPVTLSCSQTLNHNVMYWYQQKSSQAPKLLFHYYDKDFNNEADTPDNFQSRRPNTSFCFLDIRSPGLGDTAMYLCATSTHEGGKTDTQYFGPGTRLTVL.

This clone turned up a few times. The chain is built from TRBV2 and TRBJ1-4; weak D call: TRBD1 (5 bases). Germline CDR1 SNHLY, CDR2 FYNNEI. CDR3 length: 12 residues. The ends were cut back, 4 bases at V and 8 bases at J, with 8 bases in the middle. CDR3 region: CASSGQGEKLFF. The CDR3 DNA is TGTGCCAGCAGTGGCCAGGGAGAAAAACTGTTTTTT.

The genes are TRBV7-2 and TRBJ2-7; maybe TRBD2 (6 bases). The CDR3 has 13 residues. The germline V gene has CDR1 SGHTA and CDR2 FQGNSA. V was cut by 7 bases and J by 4 bases, with 14 bases left in between. The CDR3 here is CASNPAGGYEQYF. DNA for the CDR3: TGTGCCAGCAACCCTGCCGGGGGATACGAGCAGTACTTC.

The gene calls are TRBV7-2 and TRBJ2-4; possibly TRBD1 for D (8 bases). The CDR3 length is 17 residues. Germline V gene data show CDR1 as SGHTA and CDR2 as FQGNSA. V was pared by 5 bases and J by 8 bases, with 25 bases between. CDR3 sequence (DNA): TGTGCCAGCAGCCAACCTAACAGGGGGGGGGCCAATTACATTCAGTACTTC. Protein sequence: CASSQPNRGGANYIQYF. The variable domain in full, completed from reference TRBV7-2 and TRBJ2-4, reads GAGVSQSPSNKVTEKGKDVELRCDPISGHTALYWYRQSLGQGLEFLIYFQGNSAPDKSGLPSDRFSAERTGGSVSTLTIQRTQQEDSAVYLCASSQPNRGGANYIQYFGAGTRLSVL.

This chain joins TRBV2 and TRBJ2-7, with D unclear. V lost 7 bases, J lost 4 bases, and 11 bases lay in between. The CDR3 sequence is 12 residues long. Germline V lookup: CDR1 SNHLY, CDR2 FYNNEI. The CDR3 loop reads CASTLRVYEQYF. CDR3 coding DNA: TGTGCCAGCACCCTACGGGTGTACGAGCAGTACTTC.

This rearrangement joins TRBV19 to TRBJ1-1; D unclear. The CDR3 length is 13 residues. Trimming left V 5 bases short and J 4 bases short, with 11 bases between. Germline CDR1 is LNHDA and CDR2 is SQIVND (reference sequence). Written as DNA, the CDR3 is TGTGCCAGTAGTCCTACCGGCGTCACTGAAGCTTTCTTT. Translation: CASSPTGVTEAFF.

The chain is built from TRBV7-2 and TRBJ1-5, with D unclear. The CDR3 consists of 15 residues. From germline, CDR1 is SGHTA and CDR2 FQGNSA. Trimming pared 0 bases from V and 4 bases from J, leaving 10 bases between. CDR3 amino acids: CASSLAVSPNQPQHF. The CDR3, as DNA: TGTGCCAGCAGCTTAGCAGTCAGCCCAAATCAGCCCCAGCATTTT.

The chain combines TRBV10-2 with TRBJ2-2; D remains ambiguous. The CDR3 contains 11 residues. Trimming took 10 bases from V and 8 from J, leaving 11 bases between them. Germline CDR1 and CDR2: WSHSY and SAAADI. Written as DNA, the CDR3 is TGCGCCACCCACATGGCAGGGGAGCTGTTTTTT. Its translation is CATHMAGELFF.

This clone was seen only once. V and J are TRBV6-5 and TRBJ1-4; the match to TRBD1 covers 7 bases. CDR1 is MNHEY, CDR2 SVGAGI, per germline. This CDR3 contains 14 residues. The trim removed 6 bases at V and 6 bases at J, leaving 7 bases unmatched. The CDR3 spells CASRPTGRDEKLFF. The DNA of the CDR3 is TGTGCCAGCAGACCGACAGGGAGGGATGAAAAACTGTTTTTT.

Only a few counts were recorded for this clone. The rearrangement uses TRBV11-3 and TRBJ2-6; D gene unclear. The CDR3 extends over 13 amino acids. Looked up from germline, CDR1 is SGHNT and CDR2 is YENEEA. V lost 5 bases to trimming and J lost 3 bases, with 5 bases between them. In DNA, the CDR3 is TGTGCCAGCAGCCCAAATGGGGCCAACGTCCTGACTTTC. Translated, it gives CASSPNGANVLTF.

V gene TRBV29-1 combines with J gene TRBJ2-2; TRBD2 matches at 7 bases. Germline-derived CDR1 and CDR2 are SQVTM and ANQGSEA. The length of the CDR3 is 14 residues. J was trimmed by 1 base and V by 7 bases; bases with no gene match: 6. The CDR3 reads CSAYGGGNTGELFF. The CDR3 DNA follows: TGCAGCGCCTACGGCGGGGGGAACACCGGGGAGCTGTTTTTT.

The chain couples TRBV7-3 to TRBJ2-3, with 9 bases identical to TRBD1. CDR1 and CDR2 from the germline V gene are SGHTA and FQGTGA. V lost 5 bases and J lost 8; bases outside the gene matches: 14. The CDR3 contains 16 residues. The DNA of the CDR3 is TGTGCCAGCAGCCCCGGACAGGGGTGGGAAATGGGTACGCAGTATTTT. Translating gives CASSPGQGWEMGTQYF.